These T cell receptor beta chains were read from a single sample in a study of T cell responses to AZD1222 COVID-19 vaccine. TCRdb keeps only in-frame clones here, not all; method: immunoSEQ multiplex PCR. The table has 70,000 to 90,000 clones, roughly nine tenths seen once; the top ten hold around 3%. The sample was peripheral blood, taken on day 0 of AZD1222 vaccination. Source of these receptors: an adult in good health. Each CDR3 is given with its conserved first and last residue. The D gene is left open where the match is weak. Size values are once, few and many counts, or a class for expanded clones, and some rows have none.

size	V	J	D	DNA	CDR3
.	TRBV24-1	TRBJ2-3	TRBD2	TGTGCCACCAGTGATTTTGCGGGAGGGTCTACAGATACGCAGTATTTT	CATSDFAGGSTDTQYF
.	TRBV27	TRBJ1-5	.	TGTGCCAGCAGTTCTTCACAACTTAGCAATCAGCCCCAGCATTTT	CASSSSQLSNQPQHF
.	TRBV9	TRBJ1-2	.	TGTGCCAGCAGCGCCACAGGAGCCTATGGCTACACCTTC	CASSATGAYGYTF
.	TRBV6-5	TRBJ2-1	.	TGTGCCAGCAGTCGGGGGAAAAGCTCCTACAATGAGCAGTTCTTC	CASSRGKSSYNEQFF
.	TRBV15	TRBJ1-5	TRBD1	TGTGCCACCAGCAACCGGACAGGGGGGAATCAGCCCCAGCATTTT	CATSNRTGGNQPQHF
.	TRBV5-6	TRBJ1-1	.	TGTGCCAGCAGCTTGGCTTTAGGGAACACTGAAGCTTTCTTT	CASSLALGNTEAFF
.	TRBV6-1	TRBJ2-7	.	TGTGCCAGCAGTGAACTTCGAGAGACCGAGCAGTACTTC	CASSELRETEQYF
.	TRBV6-1	TRBJ1-2	.	TGTGCCAGCAGTGAAAGTGGGGGTCCCTATGGCTACACCTTC	CASSESGGPYGYTF
.	TRBV15	TRBJ2-5	.	TGTGCCACCAGCAGAGCCGTCTTTCACCCACGGCAAGAGACCCAGTACTTC	CATSRAVFHPRQETQYF
.	TRBV12-3/TRBV12-4	TRBJ2-3	TRBD2	TGTGCCAGCAGGGACGGACTAGAAGCGCAGTATTTT	CASRDGLEAQYF
.	TRBV19	TRBJ1-1	.	TGTGCCAGTACCCCGGATGTTTGGCGCCTGAACACTGAAGCTTTCTTT	CASTPDVWRLNTEAFF
.	TRBV5-1	TRBJ2-7	TRBD1	TGCGCCAGCAGCCACGGACAGGGTGGTTCCTACGAGCAGTACTTC	CASSHGQGGSYEQYF
once	TRBV10-2	TRBJ2-1	TRBD1	TGCGCCAGCAGTGGACAGGGACCCTACAATGAGCAGTTCTTC	CASSGQGPYNEQFF
.	TRBV4-2	TRBJ2-2	.	TGTGCCAGCAGCCAAGTCGGGAGAGCCGGGGAGCTGTTTTTT	CASSQVGRAGELFF
.	TRBV20-1	TRBJ1-1	.	TGCAGTGCTAAGACTGGGAACGAAGCTTTCTTT	CSAKTGNEAFF
.	TRBV5-1	TRBJ1-5	.	TGCGCCAGCAGCTTGGCCGGGCAGGATGCTCAGCCCCAGCATTTT	CASSLAGQDAQPQHF
few	TRBV5-5	TRBJ1-1	.	TGTGCCAGCAGCTTGAAAGTTGTCAGTACGTGGAACACTGAAGCTTTCTTT	CASSLKVVSTWNTEAFF
few	TRBV5-5	TRBJ2-2	.	TGTGCCAGCATCCTCTCGTACACCGGGGAGCTGTTTTTT	CASILSYTGELFF
.	TRBV18	TRBJ2-1	TRBD1	TGTGCCAGCTCACGTGGTACTTGGACAGGGTCTTTGGATGAGCAGTTCTTC	CASSRGTWTGSLDEQFF
.	TRBV28	TRBJ1-1	TRBD1	TGTGCCAGCAGTCTCGCCGGGACAGGAAACACTGAAGCTTTCTTT	CASSLAGTGNTEAFF
once	TRBV7-9	TRBJ1-1	TRBD1	TGTGCCAGCAGCTCGCAATACAGGGGGCTGATGAACACTGAAGCTTTCTTT	CASSSQYRGLMNTEAFF
.	TRBV9	TRBJ2-1	TRBD1	TGTGCCAGCAGGGAGGGGGACAGGGACTACAATGAGCAGTTCTTC	CASREGDRDYNEQFF
.	TRBV6-5	TRBJ2-5	TRBD1	TGTGCCAGCAGTATTTCCGGACAGGGGCAAGAGACCCAGTACTTC	CASSISGQGQETQYF
.	TRBV18	TRBJ1-1	TRBD1	TGTGCCAGCTCCTCAGGGGGGGCGGTGAACACTGAAGCTTTCTTT	CASSSGGAVNTEAFF
.	TRBV5-1	TRBJ2-1	TRBD2	TGCGCCAGCAGCACACACACTAGCGGGAGGGCCGGGAATGAGCAGTTCTTC	CASSTHTSGRAGNEQFF
once	TRBV5-6	TRBJ2-2	.	TGTGCCAGCACCTGGGGGAACACCGGGGAGCTGTTTTTT	CASTWGNTGELFF
.	TRBV27	TRBJ2-7	TRBD2	TGTGCCAGCAGCTCCGCGGGAGGGTACGAGCAGTACTTC	CASSSAGGYEQYF
.	TRBV19	TRBJ1-2	.	TGTGCCAGTAGTCGGACAGCGGGCGACTATGGCTACACCTTC	CASSRTAGDYGYTF
.	TRBV3-1/TRBV3-2	TRBJ1-1	.	TGTGCCAGCGCCTTTATGAACACTGAAGCTTTCTTT	CASAFMNTEAFF
.	TRBV15	TRBJ1-1	.	TGTGCCACCAGCAAAGACAGAGAGAACACTGAAGCTTTCTTT	CATSKDRENTEAFF
once	TRBV18	TRBJ2-7	TRBD2	TGTGCCAGCTCCCCCCAGGGTAGCGGGGGCCAGATCGAGCAGTACTTC	CASSPQGSGGQIEQYF
.	TRBV27	TRBJ2-7	.	TGTGCCAGCAGTTTAGCAGGGGAAACCTACGAGCAGTACTTC	CASSLAGETYEQYF
.	TRBV7-8	TRBJ1-2	.	TGTGCCAGCAGCTTAGCTCAGGACATCAGGCTCGGCTACACCTTC	CASSLAQDIRLGYTF
.	TRBV5-1	TRBJ2-1	TRBD2	TGCGCCAGCAGCACTAGCGGGGGCTCCTACAATGAGCAGTTCTTC	CASSTSGGSYNEQFF
.	TRBV7-9	TRBJ1-2	TRBD1	TGTGCCAGCAGCTTTGGGACAGGGACCTATGGCTACACCTTC	CASSFGTGTYGYTF
.	TRBV5-6	TRBJ1-4	.	TGTGCCAGCAGCCTGGGGGTTGAAAAACTGTTTTTT	CASSLGVEKLFF
.	TRBV28	TRBJ2-3	.	TGTGCCAGCAGTTCCAGGGGCGGGGATACGCAGTATTTT	CASSSRGGDTQYF
.	TRBV24-1	TRBJ2-1	TRBD1	TGTGCCACCAGTGAAAGGACAGGAAGGGGGTACAATGAGCAGTTCTTC	CATSERTGRGYNEQFF
.	TRBV7-9	TRBJ1-2	.	TGTGCCAGCAGCTTAGCGGTGGCAGCCCCCTGGAATGGCTACACCTTC	CASSLAVAAPWNGYTF
.	TRBV10-1	TRBJ2-3	TRBD1	TGCGCCAGCAGTATCCGGGACAGCGAGAAGGGTCCAGATACGCAGTATTTT	CASSIRDSEKGPDTQYF
.	TRBV11-2	TRBJ2-1	.	TGTGCCAGCAGCTTAGGAGAGCCGAGGACCCGGTACAATGAGCAGTTCTTC	CASSLGEPRTRYNEQFF
.	TRBV18	TRBJ2-7	TRBD2	TGTGCCAGCTCACCAGGGAGCGGGGGGCCCTACGAGCAGTACTTC	CASSPGSGGPYEQYF
.	TRBV3-1/TRBV3-2	TRBJ2-7	.	TGTGCCAGCAGCCAAACCCACGAGCAGTACTTC	CASSQTHEQYF
.	TRBV6-5	TRBJ2-2	.	TGTGCCAGCAGCCCCTATCTGGCCGGGGAGCTGTTTTTT	CASSPYLAGELFF
.	TRBV29-1	TRBJ1-5	.	TGCAGCGTTGGGGACGGGGGTCAAGGGCCCCAGCATTTT	CSVGDGGQGPQHF
.	TRBV13	TRBJ2-2	.	TGTGCCAGCAGCTTAGGCCAAGGAGTGAACACCGGGGAGCTGTTTTTT	CASSLGQGVNTGELFF
.	TRBV21-1	TRBJ2-3	.	TGTGCCAGCAGCAAAAGTCCGCAGTATTTT	CASSKSPQYF
once	TRBV5-1	TRBJ2-5	.	TGCGCCAGCAGCTTGGCCCGGTTGGGGTTGGTTTTAGAGACCCAGTACTTC	CASSLARLGLVLETQYF
few	TRBV4-1	TRBJ2-2	TRBD2	TGCGCCAGCAGCCAAGGACTAGCGGGGCGGTCCGGGGAGCTGTTTTTT	CASSQGLAGRSGELFF
.	TRBV6-5	TRBJ2-3	TRBD1	TGTGCCAGCGTCGAGGGGGCGGTAGATACGCAGTATTTT	CASVEGAVDTQYF
.	TRBV5-4	TRBJ2-2	.	TGTGCCAGCAGCTTTATCGGGAGCACCGGGGAGCTGTTTTTT	CASSFIGSTGELFF
.	TRBV27	TRBJ2-1	TRBD2	TGTGCCAGCACTCCGGGACTAGCCCCTAATGGTGGAGGATACAATGAGCAGTTCTTC	CASTPGLAPNGGGYNEQFF
.	TRBV19	TRBJ1-2	.	TGTGCCAGTAGTATAGCAGACAACTATGGCTACACCTTC	CASSIADNYGYTF
.	TRBV19	TRBJ1-5	TRBD1	TGTGCCACCACCTCCGGGGACAGGGAGGCTCAGCCCCAGCATTTT	CATTSGDREAQPQHF